Detailed here is one T cell receptor beta chain. Its antigen is still unknown. The source of the sample is a study of T cell responses to AZD1222 COVID-19 vaccine. Generated by immunoSEQ multiplex PCR, the TCRdb table keeps only in-frame clones and is missing some. Here the sample spans about 93,000 clones, 86% being singletons. Findings and limits, study-wide: Two AZD1222 doses significantly raised spike-specific TCR breadth and depth over controls. The donors showed a predominance of white British ancestry and of females, with possible underestimation of clonal diversity. AZD1222 recipients seropositive at baseline numbered only 6 or 7.

This CDR3 spans 15 amino acids. J gave up 1 base and V 1 base, and 3 bases lay outside the gene matches. Germline V CDR1 and CDR2: SGHNT, YENEEA. The chain uses TRBV11-3 and TRBJ1-1, with TRBD1 identical over 7 bases. This material consisted of peripheral blood, taken on day 0 of AZD1222 vaccination. This receptor was identified in an adult in good health. CDR3 DNA sequence: TGTGCCAGCAGCTTAGGCAGACAGGGGAACACTGAAGCTTTCTTT. Its translation: CASSLGRQGNTEAFF.